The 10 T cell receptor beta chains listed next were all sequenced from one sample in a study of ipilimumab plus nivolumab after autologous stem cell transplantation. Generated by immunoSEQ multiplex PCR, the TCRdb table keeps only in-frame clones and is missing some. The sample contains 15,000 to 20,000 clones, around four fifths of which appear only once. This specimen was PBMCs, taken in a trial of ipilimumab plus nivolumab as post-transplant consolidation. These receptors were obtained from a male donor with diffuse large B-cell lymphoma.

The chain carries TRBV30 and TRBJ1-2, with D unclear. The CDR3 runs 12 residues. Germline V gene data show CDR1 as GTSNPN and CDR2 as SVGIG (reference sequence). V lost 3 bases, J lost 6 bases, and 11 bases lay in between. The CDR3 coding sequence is TGTGCCTGGAGGTCGGAGGGAGATGGCTACACCTTC. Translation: CAWRSEGDGYTF.

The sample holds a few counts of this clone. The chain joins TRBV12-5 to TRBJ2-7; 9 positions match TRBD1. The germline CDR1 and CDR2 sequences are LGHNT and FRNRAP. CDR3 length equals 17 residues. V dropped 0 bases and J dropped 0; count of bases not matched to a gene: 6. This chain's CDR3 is CASGLVLGDRVSYEQYF. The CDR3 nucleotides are TGTGCTAGTGGTTTGGTACTTGGGGACAGGGTCTCCTACGAGCAGTACTTC.

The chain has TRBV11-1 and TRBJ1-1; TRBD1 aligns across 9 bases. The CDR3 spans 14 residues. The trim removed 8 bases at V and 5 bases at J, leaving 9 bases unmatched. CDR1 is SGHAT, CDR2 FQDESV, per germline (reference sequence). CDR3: CASDPTGGGTEAFF. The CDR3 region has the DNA TGTGCCAGCGACCCGACAGGGGGAGGGACTGAAGCTTTCTTT.

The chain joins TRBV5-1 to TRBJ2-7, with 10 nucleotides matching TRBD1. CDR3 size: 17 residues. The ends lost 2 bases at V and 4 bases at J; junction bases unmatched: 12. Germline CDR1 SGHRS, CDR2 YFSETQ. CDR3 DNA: TGCGCCAGCAGCTTAGTTGTCAGGGGACAGGGGATTTACGAGCAGTACTTC. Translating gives CASSLVVRGQGIYEQYF.

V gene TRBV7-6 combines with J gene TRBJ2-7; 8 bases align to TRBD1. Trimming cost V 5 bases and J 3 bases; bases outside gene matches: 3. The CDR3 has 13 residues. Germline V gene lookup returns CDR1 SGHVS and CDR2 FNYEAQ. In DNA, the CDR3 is TGTGCCAGCAGCCTGGGACAGGACTACGAGCAGTACTTC. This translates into CASSLGQDYEQYF.

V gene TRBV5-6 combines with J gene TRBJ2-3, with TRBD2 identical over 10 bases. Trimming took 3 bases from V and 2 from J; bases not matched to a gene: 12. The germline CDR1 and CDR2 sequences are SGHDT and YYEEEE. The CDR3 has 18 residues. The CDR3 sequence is CASSSPREREGYTDTQYF. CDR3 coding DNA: TGTGCCAGCAGCTCCCCCCGGGAGCGGGAGGGATACACAGATACGCAGTATTTT.

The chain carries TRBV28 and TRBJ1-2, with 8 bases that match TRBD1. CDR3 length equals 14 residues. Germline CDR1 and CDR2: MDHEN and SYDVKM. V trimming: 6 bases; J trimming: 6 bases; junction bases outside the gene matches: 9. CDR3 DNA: TGTGCCAGCAGCATAACAGGGGGGCTGAATGGCTACACCTTC. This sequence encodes CASSITGGLNGYTF.

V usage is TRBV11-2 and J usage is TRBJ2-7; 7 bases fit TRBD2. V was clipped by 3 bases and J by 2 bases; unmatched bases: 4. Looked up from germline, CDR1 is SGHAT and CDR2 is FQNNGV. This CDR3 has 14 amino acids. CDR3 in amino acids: CASSFPSGTYEQYF. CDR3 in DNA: TGTGCCAGCAGCTTCCCTAGCGGAACCTACGAGCAGTACTTC.

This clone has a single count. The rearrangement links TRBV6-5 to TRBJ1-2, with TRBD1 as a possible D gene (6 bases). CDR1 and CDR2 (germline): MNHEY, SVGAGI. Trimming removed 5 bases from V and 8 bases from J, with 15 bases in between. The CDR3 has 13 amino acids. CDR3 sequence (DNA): TGTGCCAGCAGTCCCGGGACACAGGGAGGCTACACCTTC. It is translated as CASSPGTQGGYTF.

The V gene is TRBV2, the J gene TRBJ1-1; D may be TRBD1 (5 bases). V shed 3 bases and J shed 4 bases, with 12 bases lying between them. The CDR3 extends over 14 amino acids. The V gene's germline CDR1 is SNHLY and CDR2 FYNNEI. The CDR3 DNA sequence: TGTGCCAGCAGTGAGGGGGGTCGGGGCACTGAAGCTTTCTTT. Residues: CASSEGGRGTEAFF.